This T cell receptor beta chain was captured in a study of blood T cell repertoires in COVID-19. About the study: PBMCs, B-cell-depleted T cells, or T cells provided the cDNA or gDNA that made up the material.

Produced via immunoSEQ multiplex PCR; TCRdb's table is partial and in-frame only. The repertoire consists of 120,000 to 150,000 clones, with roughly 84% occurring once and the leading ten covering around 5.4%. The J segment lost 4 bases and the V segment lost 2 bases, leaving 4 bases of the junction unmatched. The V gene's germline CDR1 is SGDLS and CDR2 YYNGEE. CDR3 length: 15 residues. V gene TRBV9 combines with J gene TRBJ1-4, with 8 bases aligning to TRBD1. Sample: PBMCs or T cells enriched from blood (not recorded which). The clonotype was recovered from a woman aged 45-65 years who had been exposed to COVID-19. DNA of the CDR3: TGTGCCAGCAGCGTCGGGACAGGAGATAATGAAAAACTGTTTTTT. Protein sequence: CASSVGTGDNEKLFF.